The T cell receptor beta chain described here comes from a study of blood T cell repertoires in COVID-19. Methods used by the authors: Nucleated cell counts were estimated from reference gene primer amplification. Using immunoSEQ multiplex PCR, the repertoire was profiled, and TCRdb retains in-frame clones only, with some absent. That table supplies the V and J calls and clone size; D and trimming were determined from the DNA. The sample lists 30,000 to 45,000 clones, roughly 86% occurring once. CDR3 size: 15 residues. Between the trimmed V and J ends, which lost 0 bases and 0 bases, there was a span of 9 bases. Germline loops: CDR1 SGHAT, CDR2 FQNNGV.

This chain joins TRBV11-2 and TRBJ2-7; D is possibly TRBD1 (5 bases). The receptor was isolated from a human donor in a cohort sampled during active COVID-19. The sample was peripheral blood. This CDR3 reads CASSLDRAISYEQYF. CDR3 nucleotides: TGTGCCAGCAGCTTAGACAGGGCTATCTCCTACGAGCAGTACTTC.